This T cell receptor (beta chain) is drawn from a study of blood T cell repertoires in COVID-19. At the level of the study: The analysed material was cDNA or gDNA that came from T cells, B-cell-depleted T cells, or PBMCs.

The table came from immunoSEQ multiplex PCR; TCRdb's copy has only in-frame clones and leaves some out. Seen here are 80,000 to 100,000 clones, approximately 91% observed once, and the top ten hold about 1.8%. V gave up 6 bases and J gave up 3 bases, with 11 bases separating them. The CDR3 runs 13 residues. This chain uses TRBV12-3 or TRBV12-4 with TRBJ2-5; D is possibly TRBD1 (7 bases). Sequencing was performed on peripheral blood. The receptor was isolated from a human donor with active COVID-19. The donor label of this sample is uncertain. CDR3 sequence reads: CASRQGGEETQYF. The CDR3 bases are TGTGCCAGCAGGCAGGGGGGAGAAGAGACCCAGTACTTC.